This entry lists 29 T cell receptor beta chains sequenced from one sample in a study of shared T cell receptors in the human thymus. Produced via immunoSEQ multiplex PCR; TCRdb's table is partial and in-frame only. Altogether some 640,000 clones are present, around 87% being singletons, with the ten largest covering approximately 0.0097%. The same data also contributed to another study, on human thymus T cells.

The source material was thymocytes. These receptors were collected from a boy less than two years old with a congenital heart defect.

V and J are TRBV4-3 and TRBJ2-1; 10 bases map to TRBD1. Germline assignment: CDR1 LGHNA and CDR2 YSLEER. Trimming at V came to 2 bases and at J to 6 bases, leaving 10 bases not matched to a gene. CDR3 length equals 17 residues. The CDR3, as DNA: TGCGCCAGCAGCCAAACAGACCGGGACAGGGGTTCCAATGAGCAGTTCTTC. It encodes CASSQTDRDRGSNEQFF.

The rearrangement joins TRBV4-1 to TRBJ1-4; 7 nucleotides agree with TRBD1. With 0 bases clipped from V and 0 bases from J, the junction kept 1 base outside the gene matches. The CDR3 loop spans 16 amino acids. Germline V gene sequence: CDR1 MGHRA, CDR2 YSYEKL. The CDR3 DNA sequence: TGCGCCAGCAGCCAAGAGGGACAGTCAACTAATGAAAAACTGTTTTTT. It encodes CASSQEGQSTNEKLFF.

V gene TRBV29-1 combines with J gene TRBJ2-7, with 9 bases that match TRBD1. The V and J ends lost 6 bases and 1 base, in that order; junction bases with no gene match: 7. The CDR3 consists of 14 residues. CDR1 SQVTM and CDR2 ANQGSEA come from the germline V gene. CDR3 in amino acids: CSVGTGGSSYEQYF. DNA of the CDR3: TGCAGCGTAGGAACAGGGGGCAGTTCCTACGAGCAGTACTTC.

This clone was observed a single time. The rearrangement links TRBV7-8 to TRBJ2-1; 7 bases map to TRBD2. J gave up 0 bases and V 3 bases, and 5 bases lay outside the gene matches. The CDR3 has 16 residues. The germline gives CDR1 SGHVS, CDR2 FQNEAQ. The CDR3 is CASSLASGGSYNEQFF. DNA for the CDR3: TGTGCCAGCAGCTTGGCTAGCGGAGGCTCCTACAATGAGCAGTTCTTC.

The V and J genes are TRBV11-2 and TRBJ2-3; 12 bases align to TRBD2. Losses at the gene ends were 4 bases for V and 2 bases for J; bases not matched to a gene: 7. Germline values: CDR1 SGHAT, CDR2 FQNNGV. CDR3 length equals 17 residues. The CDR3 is CASSSPSGGGHTDTQYF. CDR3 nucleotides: TGTGCCAGCAGCTCCCCTAGCGGGGGGGGCCACACAGATACGCAGTATTTT.

For the CDR3, the DNA is TGCGCCAGCAGCCAAGATTTCCGGGTTCGCCTAGCGGTAATCTCCTACGAGCAGTACTTC. It is translated as CASSQDFRVRLAVISYEQYF. J is TRBJ2-7 and V is TRBV4-3; 7 bases are a match to TRBD2. V shed 0 bases and J 0 bases; nucleotides not matched to a gene: 17. This CDR3 contains 20 residues. Germline V gives CDR1 LGHNA, CDR2 YSLEER.

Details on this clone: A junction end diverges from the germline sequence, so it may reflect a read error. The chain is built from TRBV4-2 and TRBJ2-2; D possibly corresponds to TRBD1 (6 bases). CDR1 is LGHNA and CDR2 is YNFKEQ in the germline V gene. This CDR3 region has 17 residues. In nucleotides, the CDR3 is TGTGCCGGCAGCCAAGCGGAAGGGACACATAACACCGGGGAGCTGTTTTTT. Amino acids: CAGSQAEGTHNTGELFF.

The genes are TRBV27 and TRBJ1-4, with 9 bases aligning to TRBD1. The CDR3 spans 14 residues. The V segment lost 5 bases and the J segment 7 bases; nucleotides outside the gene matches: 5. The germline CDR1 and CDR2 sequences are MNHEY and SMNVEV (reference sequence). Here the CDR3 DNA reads TGTGCCAGCAGTCAGGGACAGGGAGTTGAAAAACTGTTTTTT. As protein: CASSQGQGVEKLFF.

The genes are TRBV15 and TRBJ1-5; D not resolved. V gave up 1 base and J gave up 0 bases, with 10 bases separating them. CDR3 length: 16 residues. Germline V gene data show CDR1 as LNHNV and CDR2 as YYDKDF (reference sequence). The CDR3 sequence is CATSRAPRHSNQPQHF. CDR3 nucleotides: TGTGCCACCAGCAGAGCCCCCAGGCATAGCAATCAGCCCCAGCATTTT.

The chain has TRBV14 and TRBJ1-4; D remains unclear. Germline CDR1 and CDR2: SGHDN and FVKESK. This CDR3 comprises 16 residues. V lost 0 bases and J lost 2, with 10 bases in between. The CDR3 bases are TGTGCCAGCAGCCAAGACGTGGAGGGCACTAATGAAAAACTGTTTTTT. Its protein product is CASSQDVEGTNEKLFF. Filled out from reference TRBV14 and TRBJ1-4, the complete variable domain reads EAGVTQFPSHSVIEKGQTVTLRCDPISGHDNLYWYRRVMGKEIKFLLHFVKESKQDESGMPNNRFLAERTGGTYSTLKVQPAELEDSGVYFCASSQDVEGTNEKLFFGSGTQLSVL.

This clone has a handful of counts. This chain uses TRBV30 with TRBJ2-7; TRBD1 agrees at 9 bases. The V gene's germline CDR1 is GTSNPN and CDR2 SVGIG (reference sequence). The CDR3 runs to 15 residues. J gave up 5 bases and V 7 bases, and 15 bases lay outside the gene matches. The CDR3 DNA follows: TGTGCCTCGTCCCGGGACAGGGAAGTAAGGCACGAGCAGTACTTC. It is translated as CASSRDREVRHEQYF. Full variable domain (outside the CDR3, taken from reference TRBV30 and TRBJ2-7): SQTIHQWPATLVQPVGSPLSLECTVEGTSNPNLYWYRQAAGRGLQLLFYSVGIGQISSEVPQNLSASRPQDRQFILSSKKLLLSDSGFYLCASSRDREVRHEQYFGPGTRLTVT.

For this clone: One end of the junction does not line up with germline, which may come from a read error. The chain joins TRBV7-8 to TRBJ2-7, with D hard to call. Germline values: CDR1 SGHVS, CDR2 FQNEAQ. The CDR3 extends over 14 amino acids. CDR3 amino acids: CASSLAGRPYGQYF. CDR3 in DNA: TGTGCCAGCAGCTTAGCGGGCAGACCCTACGGGCAGTACTTC. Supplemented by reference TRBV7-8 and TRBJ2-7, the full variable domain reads GAGVSQSPRYKVAKRGQDVALRCDPISGHVSLFWYQQALGQGPEFLTYFQNEAQLDKSGLPSDRFFAERPEGSVSTLKIQRTQQEDSAVYLCASSLAGRPYGQYFGPGTRLTVT.

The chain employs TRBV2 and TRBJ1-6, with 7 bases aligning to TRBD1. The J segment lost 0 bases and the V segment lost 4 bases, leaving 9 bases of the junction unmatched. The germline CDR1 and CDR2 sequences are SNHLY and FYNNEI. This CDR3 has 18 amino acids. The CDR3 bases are TGTGCCAGCAGTGCTGGGGACAGTTGTTGCTCCTATAATTCACCCCTCCACTTT. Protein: CASSAGDSCCSYNSPLHF.

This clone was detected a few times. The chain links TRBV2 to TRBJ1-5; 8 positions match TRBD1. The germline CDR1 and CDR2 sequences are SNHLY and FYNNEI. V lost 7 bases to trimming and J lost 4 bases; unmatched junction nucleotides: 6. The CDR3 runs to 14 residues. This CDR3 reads CASMTDRGNQPQHF. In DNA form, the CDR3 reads TGTGCCAGCATGACCGACAGGGGAAATCAGCCCCAGCATTTT.

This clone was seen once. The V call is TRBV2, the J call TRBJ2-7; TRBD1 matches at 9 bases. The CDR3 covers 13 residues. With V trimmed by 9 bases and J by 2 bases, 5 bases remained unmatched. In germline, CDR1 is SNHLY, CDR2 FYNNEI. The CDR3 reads CARGQGYAYEQYF. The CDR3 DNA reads TGTGCCAGGGGACAGGGCTACGCCTACGAGCAGTACTTC. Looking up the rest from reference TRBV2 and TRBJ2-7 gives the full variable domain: EPEVTQTPSHQVTQMGQEVILRCVPISNHLYFYWYRQILGQKVEFLVSFYNNEISEKSEIFDDQFSVERPDGSNFTLKIRSTKLEDSAMYFCARGQGYAYEQYFGPGTRLTVT.

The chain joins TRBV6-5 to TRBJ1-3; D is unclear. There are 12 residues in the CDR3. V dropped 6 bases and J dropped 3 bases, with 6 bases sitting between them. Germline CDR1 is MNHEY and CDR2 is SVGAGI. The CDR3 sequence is CASSQNGNTIYF. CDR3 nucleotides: TGTGCCAGCAGCCAAAATGGAAACACCATATATTTT.

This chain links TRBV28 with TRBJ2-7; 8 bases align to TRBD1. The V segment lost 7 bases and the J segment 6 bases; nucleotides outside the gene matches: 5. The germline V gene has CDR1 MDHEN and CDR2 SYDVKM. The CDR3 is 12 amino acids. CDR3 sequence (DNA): TGTGCCAGCACAGGGGGCCTCCTCGAGCAGTACTTC. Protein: CASTGGLLEQYF.

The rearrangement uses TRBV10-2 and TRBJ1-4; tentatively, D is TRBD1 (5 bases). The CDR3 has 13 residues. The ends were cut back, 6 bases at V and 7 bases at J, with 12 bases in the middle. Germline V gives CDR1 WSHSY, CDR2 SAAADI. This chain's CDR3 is CASSATRGEKLFF. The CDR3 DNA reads TGCGCCAGCAGCGCGACAAGGGGTGAAAAACTGTTTTTT.

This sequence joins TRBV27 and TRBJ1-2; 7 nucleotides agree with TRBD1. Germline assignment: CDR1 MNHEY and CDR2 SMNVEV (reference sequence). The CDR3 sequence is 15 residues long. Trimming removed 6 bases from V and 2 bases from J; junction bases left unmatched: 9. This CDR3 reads CASSLTRGTNYGYTF. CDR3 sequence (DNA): TGTGCCAGCAGCCTCACCAGGGGGACAAACTATGGCTACACCTTC.

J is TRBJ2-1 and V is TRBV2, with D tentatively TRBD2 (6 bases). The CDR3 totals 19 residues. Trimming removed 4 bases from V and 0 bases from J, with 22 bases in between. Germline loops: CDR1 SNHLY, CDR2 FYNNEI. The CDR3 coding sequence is TGTGCCAGCAGTGGCCGTGGGGGGTTAAGTTCGGGCTCCTACAATGAGCAGTTCTTC. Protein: CASSGRGGLSSGSYNEQFF.

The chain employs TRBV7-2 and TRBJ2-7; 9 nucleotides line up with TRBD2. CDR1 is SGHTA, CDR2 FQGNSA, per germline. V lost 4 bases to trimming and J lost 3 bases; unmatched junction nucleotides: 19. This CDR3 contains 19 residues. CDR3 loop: CASSCVWASGNVDLYEQYF. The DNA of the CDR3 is TGTGCCAGCAGCTGCGTGTGGGCTAGCGGGAACGTCGACCTCTACGAGCAGTACTTC.

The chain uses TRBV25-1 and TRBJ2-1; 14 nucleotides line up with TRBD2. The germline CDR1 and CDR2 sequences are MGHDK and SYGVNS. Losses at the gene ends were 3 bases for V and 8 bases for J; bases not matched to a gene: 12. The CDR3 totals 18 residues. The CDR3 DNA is TGTGCCAGCAGTGAGCCCGGACTAGCGGGAGGTCATGGCGATGAGCAGTTCTTC. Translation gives CASSEPGLAGGHGDEQFF.

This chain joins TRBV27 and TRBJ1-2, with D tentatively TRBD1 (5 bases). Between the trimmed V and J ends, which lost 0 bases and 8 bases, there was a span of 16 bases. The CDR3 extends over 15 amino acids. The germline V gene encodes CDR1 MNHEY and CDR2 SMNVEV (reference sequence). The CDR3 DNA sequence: TGTGCCAGCAGTTTATCAGGGAAAGGGGTGGGGGGCTACACCTTC. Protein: CASSLSGKGVGGYTF.

CDR3 residues: CASSRGASGVGELFF. In DNA, the CDR3 is TGCGCCAGCAGCCGAGGGGCTAGCGGGGTCGGGGAGCTGTTTTTT. This chain joins TRBV4-3 and TRBJ2-2; 9 positions agree with TRBD2. The V segment lost 4 bases and the J segment 7 bases; nucleotides outside the gene matches: 7. The CDR3 has 15 amino acids. Germline lookup yields CDR1 LGHNA and CDR2 YSLEER.

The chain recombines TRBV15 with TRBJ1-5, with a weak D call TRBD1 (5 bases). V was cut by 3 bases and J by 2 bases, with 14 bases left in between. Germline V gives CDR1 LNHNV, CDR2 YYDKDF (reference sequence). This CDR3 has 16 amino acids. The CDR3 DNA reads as TGTGCCACCAGCAGGGCACAGGTTAGTCGCAATCAGCCCCAGCATTTT. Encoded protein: CATSRAQVSRNQPQHF.

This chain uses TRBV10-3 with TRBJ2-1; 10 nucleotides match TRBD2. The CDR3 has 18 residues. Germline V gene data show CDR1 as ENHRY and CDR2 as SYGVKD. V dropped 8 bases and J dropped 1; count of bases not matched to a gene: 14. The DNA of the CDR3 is TGTGCCATCTCGAAGGAGCGGGGGGGCCTAGGGTCCTACAATGAGCAGTTCTTC. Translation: CAISKERGGLGSYNEQFF.

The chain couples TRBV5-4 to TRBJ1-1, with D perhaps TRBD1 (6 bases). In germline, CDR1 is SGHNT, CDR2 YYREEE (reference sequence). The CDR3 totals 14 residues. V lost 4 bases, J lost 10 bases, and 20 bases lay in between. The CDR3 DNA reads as TGTGCCAGCAGCCCAGGGGTCAGTTGGGTTAGAGCTTTCTTT. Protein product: CASSPGVSWVRAFF.

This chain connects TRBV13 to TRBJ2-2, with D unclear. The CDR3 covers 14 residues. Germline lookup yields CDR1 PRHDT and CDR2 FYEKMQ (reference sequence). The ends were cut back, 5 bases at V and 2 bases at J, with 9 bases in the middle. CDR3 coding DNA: TGTGCCAGCAGCCCCCCTAAAAACACCGGGGAGCTGTTTTTT. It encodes CASSPPKNTGELFF.

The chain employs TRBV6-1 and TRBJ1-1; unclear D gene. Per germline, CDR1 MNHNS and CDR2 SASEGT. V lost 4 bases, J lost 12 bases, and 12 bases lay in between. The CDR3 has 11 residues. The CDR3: CASSGPAAPFF. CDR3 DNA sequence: TGTGCCAGCAGTGGACCCGCGGCGCCTTTCTTT.